The 22 T cell receptor beta chains below were found in one sample sequenced in a study of blood T cell repertoires in COVID-19. The repertoire was sequenced with immunoSEQ multiplex PCR; TCRdb's copy has only in-frame clones and lacks some. The sample records 150,000 to 200,000 clones, 84% being singletons. Sequenced sample: PBMCs or T cells enriched from blood (not recorded which). These receptors came from a man between 45 and 60 years old who had recovered from COVID-19.

This clone was observed at least ten times. CDR3 region: CSVAPAGGVYEQYF. CDR3 coding DNA: TGCAGCGTTGCGCCAGCGGGGGGGGTCTACGAGCAGTACTTC. V usage is TRBV29-1 and J usage is TRBJ2-7, with TRBD2 matching over 10 bases. The CDR3 has 14 amino acids. Trimming cost V 4 bases and J 3 bases; bases outside gene matches: 6. Germline CDR1 SQVTM, CDR2 ANQGSEA.

The chain recombines TRBV11-3 with TRBJ2-2, with 7 bases identical to TRBD1. Germline V gives CDR1 SGHNT, CDR2 YENEEA. J was trimmed by 2 bases and V by 5 bases; bases with no gene match: 5. The CDR3 runs 15 residues. Here the CDR3 reads CASSPGDRNTGELFF. DNA of the CDR3: TGTGCCAGCAGCCCCGGGGACAGAAACACCGGGGAGCTGTTTTTT.

The genes are TRBV12-3 or TRBV12-4 and TRBJ1-1, with TRBD1 identical over 12 bases. After removal of 8 bases from V and 6 bases from J, the junction contained 1 base not matched to a gene. The CDR3 runs to 12 residues. CDR3 sequence (DNA): TGTGCCAGCCGGGACAGGGGGCCTGAAGCTTTCTTT. This encodes CASRDRGPEAFF.

The CDR3: CASSDPGTSGYNEQFF. Here the CDR3 DNA reads TGCGCCAGCAGTGACCCAGGGACTAGCGGCTACAATGAGCAGTTCTTC. This chain joins TRBV10-1 and TRBJ2-1; 11 nucleotides agree with TRBD2. The trim removed 3 bases at V and 3 bases at J, leaving 4 bases unmatched. This CDR3 comprises 16 residues. The V gene's germline CDR1 is WNHNN and CDR2 SYGVQD (reference sequence).

This chain uses TRBV5-5 with TRBJ1-1, with 7 positions matching TRBD1. Trimming at V came to 3 bases and at J to 2 bases, leaving 7 bases not matched to a gene. CDR1 and CDR2 (germline): SGHKS, YYEKEE (reference sequence). This CDR3 contains 15 residues. Here the CDR3 reads CASSSAGGFNTEAFF. The CDR3 DNA reads as TGTGCCAGCAGCTCAGCAGGGGGATTTAACACTGAAGCTTTCTTT.

This rearrangement joins TRBV6-5 to TRBJ1-5; no definite D call. Trimming left V 10 bases short and J 4 bases short, with 17 bases between. Germline V gene data show CDR1 as MNHEY and CDR2 as SVGAGI. The CDR3 sequence is 14 residues long. In nucleotides, the CDR3 is TGTGCCACCCGCGTGAGGGTCGGTAATCAGCCCCAGCATTTT. Protein sequence: CATRVRVGNQPQHF.

The V and J genes are TRBV3-1 (or the pseudogene TRBV3-2) and TRBJ2-1; 8 bases match TRBD2. Germline loops: CDR1 LGHDT, CDR2 YNNKEL (reference sequence). This CDR3 is 17 amino acids long. The junction had 11 bases not matched to a gene; V was cut back by 0 bases and J by 7 bases. CDR3 nucleotides: TGTGCCAGCAGCCAAGAAGTACGGACTAGCCTCTTTAATGAGCAGTTCTTC. Encoded protein: CASSQEVRTSLFNEQFF.

In this sample, this clone turned up a few times. V gene TRBV3-1 (or the pseudogene TRBV3-2) combines with J gene TRBJ1-2; 9 bases are a match to TRBD1. CDR3 length: 13 residues. Germline V gene sequence: CDR1 LGHDT, CDR2 YNNKEL (reference sequence). V was clipped by 4 bases and J by 6 bases; unmatched bases: 3. Written as DNA, the CDR3 is TGTGCCAGCAGCCCCCGGGACAGGGATGGCTACACCTTC. Protein product: CASSPRDRDGYTF.

As to this clone: A junction end diverges from the germline sequence, so it may reflect a read error. This chain connects TRBV2 to TRBJ1-1; no reliable D call. Per germline, CDR1 SNHLY and CDR2 FYNNEI. This CDR3 is built from 14 residues. This CDR3 reads CASREGAGGPEAFF. The CDR3 DNA is TGTGCCAGCAGGGAAGGTGCAGGTGGCCCTGAAGCTTTCTTT.

The rearrangement uses TRBV19 and TRBJ1-1; TRBD1 aligns across 8 bases. The CDR3 covers 15 residues. With V trimmed by 5 bases and J by 2 bases, 7 bases remained unmatched. Germline CDR1 and CDR2: LNHDA and SQIVND (reference sequence). The CDR3 nucleotides are TGTGCCAGTAGTTCGGGCGGGACAGGAAACACTGAAGCTTTCTTT. Its translation is CASSSGGTGNTEAFF.

This clone came up a few times. V gene TRBV24-1 combines with J gene TRBJ2-1; perhaps TRBD2 as D (6 bases). Germline V gene sequence: CDR1 KGHDR, CDR2 SFDVKD. The CDR3 loop spans 15 amino acids. V lost 3 bases, J lost 6 bases, and 14 bases lay in between. CDR3 residues: CATSDPGTSGNEQFF. The CDR3 DNA reads as TGTGCCACCAGTGATCCCGGGACTTCGGGCAATGAGCAGTTCTTC.

The chain recombines TRBV5-1 with TRBJ1-1, with 9 bases that match TRBD1. The CDR3 contains 13 residues. J was trimmed by 4 bases and V by 5 bases; bases with no gene match: 3. CDR1 and CDR2 (germline): SGHRS, YFSETQ. The CDR3: CASREDRGTEAFF. The CDR3 bases are TGCGCCAGCAGGGAGGACAGGGGCACTGAAGCTTTCTTT.

V usage is TRBV6-1 and J usage is TRBJ1-1, with 9 bases that match TRBD1. Germline assignment: CDR1 MNHNS and CDR2 SASEGT. V gave up 3 bases and J gave up 1 base; unmatched junction bases: 0. This CDR3 has 14 amino acids. CDR3 nucleotides: TGTGCCAGCAGTGAGGGACAGGGGAACACTGAAGCTTTCTTT. As protein: CASSEGQGNTEAFF.

The chain is built from TRBV19 and TRBJ1-2, with D perhaps matching TRBD1 (5 bases). Trimming removed 5 bases from V and 6 bases from J, with 13 bases in between. Germline assignment: CDR1 LNHDA and CDR2 SQIVND (reference sequence). The CDR3 is made up of 13 amino acids. In DNA form, the CDR3 reads TGTGCCAGTAGTCCCGTACCAGGGCATGGCTACACCTTC. Its translation is CASSPVPGHGYTF.

The rearrangement links TRBV27 to TRBJ1-2; TRBD1 is a possible D gene (5 bases). Germline CDR1 is MNHEY and CDR2 is SMNVEV (reference sequence). Trimming cost V 4 bases and J 5 bases, with 11 bases left between them. The CDR3 loop spans 13 amino acids. DNA of the CDR3: TGTGCCAGCAGTTCTCCAGGGATTTATGGCTACACCTTC. Its translation is CASSSPGIYGYTF.

The V gene is TRBV6-5, the J gene TRBJ1-1; 8 nucleotides align to TRBD1. The CDR3 covers 14 residues. Losses at the gene ends were 8 bases for V and 5 bases for J; bases not matched to a gene: 10. Germline CDR1 is MNHEY and CDR2 is SVGAGI. The CDR3 loop reads CASGDQGARTEAFF. CDR3 in DNA: TGTGCCAGCGGGGATCAGGGGGCGCGAACTGAAGCTTTCTTT.

V usage is TRBV6-5 and J usage is TRBJ1-2, with D unresolved. This CDR3 is built from 13 residues. V dropped 4 bases and J dropped 4 bases, with 10 bases sitting between them. Germline lookup yields CDR1 MNHEY and CDR2 SVGAGI. The CDR3 region is CASSLGSTYGYTF. CDR3 DNA sequence: TGTGCCAGCAGTTTGGGCAGTACCTATGGCTACACCTTC.

This clone was found a few times. This chain links TRBV9 with TRBJ1-2, with D perhaps TRBD1 (5 bases). The CDR3 is 15 residues long. V was pared by 3 bases and J by 0 bases, with 12 bases between. The germline CDR1 and CDR2 sequences are SGDLS and YYNGEE. CDR3 bases: TGTGCCAGCAGCGAGGGGCCCAACGCTAACTATGGCTACACCTTC. Amino acid sequence: CASSEGPNANYGYTF. The full variable domain, in which reference TRBV9 and TRBJ1-2 provide the parts outside the CDR3, is DSGVTQTPKHLITATGQRVTLRCSPRSGDLSVYWYQQSLDQGLQFLIQYYNGEERAKGNILERFSAQQFPDLHSELNLSSLELGDSALYFCASSEGPNANYGYTFGSGTRLTVV.

This clone has a single count. The chain carries TRBV10-3 and TRBJ1-5; weak D call: TRBD1 (5 bases). Germline CDR1 reads ENHRY; CDR2 reads SYGVKD. The V end lost 0 bases, the J end lost 6 bases, and 12 bases lay between the germline ends. The CDR3 has 15 amino acids. This chain's CDR3 is CAISESTAGPQPQHF. DNA of the CDR3: TGTGCCATCAGTGAGTCAACAGCGGGACCTCAGCCCCAGCATTTT.

This chain joins TRBV7-9 and TRBJ1-1; D may be TRBD1 (5 bases). The V gene lost 5 bases and the J gene lost 7 bases, with 14 bases spanning the gap. This CDR3 spans 13 amino acids. Germline V gene sequence: CDR1 SEHNR, CDR2 FQNEAQ (reference sequence). CDR3 sequence reads: CASSPAGGNEAFF. As DNA, the CDR3 is TGTGCCAGCAGCCCCGCCGGGGGGAATGAAGCTTTCTTT.

This chain joins TRBV6-1 and TRBJ1-5; no firm D call. Trimming removed 2 bases at V and 0 bases at J, with 14 bases between. This CDR3 contains 17 residues. Germline V lookup: CDR1 MNHNS, CDR2 SASEGT. The CDR3 protein is CASSETPPGYSNQPQHF. As DNA, the CDR3 is TGTGCCAGCAGTGAAACCCCGCCAGGTTATAGCAATCAGCCCCAGCATTTT.

The chain's CDR3 is CAVVKVRGTEAFF. The CDR3 DNA is TGTGCCGTGGTGAAGGTACGAGGTACTGAAGCTTTCTTT. This chain links TRBV6-5 with TRBJ1-1; D is uncertain. The CDR3 length is 13 residues. V lost 11 bases and J lost 5, with 18 bases in between. Germline CDR1 is MNHEY and CDR2 is SVGAGI.